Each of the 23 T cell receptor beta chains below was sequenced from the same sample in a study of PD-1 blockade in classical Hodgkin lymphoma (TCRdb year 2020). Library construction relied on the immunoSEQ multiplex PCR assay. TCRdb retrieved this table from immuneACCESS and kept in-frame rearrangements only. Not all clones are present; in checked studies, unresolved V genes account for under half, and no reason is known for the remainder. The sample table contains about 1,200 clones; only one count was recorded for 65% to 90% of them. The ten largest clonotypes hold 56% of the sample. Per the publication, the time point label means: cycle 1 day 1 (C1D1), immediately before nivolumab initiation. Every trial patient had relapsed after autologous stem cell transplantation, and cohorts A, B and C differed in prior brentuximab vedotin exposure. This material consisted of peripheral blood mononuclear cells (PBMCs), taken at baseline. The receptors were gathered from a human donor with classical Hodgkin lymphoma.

The CDR3 protein is CASSLEGTGYSNTEAFF. DNA for the CDR3: TGCGCCAGCAGCTTGGAAGGGACAGGGTACTCGAACACTGAAGCTTTCTTT. The chain recombines TRBV5-1 with TRBJ1-1; 9 nucleotides match TRBD1. The germline V gene encodes CDR1 SGHRS and CDR2 YFSETQ. This CDR3 spans 17 amino acids. V gave up 0 bases and J gave up 1 base; unmatched junction bases: 7.

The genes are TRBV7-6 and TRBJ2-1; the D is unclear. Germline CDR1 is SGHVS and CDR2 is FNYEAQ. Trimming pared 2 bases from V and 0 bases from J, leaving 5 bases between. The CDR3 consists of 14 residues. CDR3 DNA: TGTGCCAGCAGCTTAAGTAGCTCCTACAATGAGCAGTTCTTC. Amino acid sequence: CASSLSSSYNEQFF.

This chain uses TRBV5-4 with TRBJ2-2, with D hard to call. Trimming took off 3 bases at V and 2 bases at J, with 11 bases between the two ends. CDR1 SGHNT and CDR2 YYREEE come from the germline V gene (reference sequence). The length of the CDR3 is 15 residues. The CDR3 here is CASSWTQDNTGELFF. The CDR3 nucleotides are TGTGCCAGCAGCTGGACCCAAGATAACACCGGGGAGCTGTTTTTT.

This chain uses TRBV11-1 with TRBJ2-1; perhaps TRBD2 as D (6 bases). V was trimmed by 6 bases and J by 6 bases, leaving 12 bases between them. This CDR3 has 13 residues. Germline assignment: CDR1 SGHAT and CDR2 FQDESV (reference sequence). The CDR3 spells CASRSTSPNEQFF. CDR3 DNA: TGTGCCAGCAGGTCAACTAGCCCCAATGAGCAGTTCTTC.

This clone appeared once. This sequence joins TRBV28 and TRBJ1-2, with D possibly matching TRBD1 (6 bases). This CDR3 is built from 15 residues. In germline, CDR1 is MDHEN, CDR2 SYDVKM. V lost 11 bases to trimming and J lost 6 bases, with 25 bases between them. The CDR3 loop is CASFSRDTRYHGYTF. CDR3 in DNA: TGTGCCTCATTTTCCCGGGACACGCGGTATCATGGCTACACCTTC.

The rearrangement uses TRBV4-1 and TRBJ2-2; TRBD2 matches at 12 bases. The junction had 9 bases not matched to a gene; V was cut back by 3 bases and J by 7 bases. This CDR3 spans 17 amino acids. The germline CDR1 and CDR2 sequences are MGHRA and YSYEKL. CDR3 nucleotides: TGCGCCAGCAGCCAGGGATCTAGCGGGGGGGCTTTCGGGGAGCTGTTTTTT. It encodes CASSQGSSGGAFGELFF.

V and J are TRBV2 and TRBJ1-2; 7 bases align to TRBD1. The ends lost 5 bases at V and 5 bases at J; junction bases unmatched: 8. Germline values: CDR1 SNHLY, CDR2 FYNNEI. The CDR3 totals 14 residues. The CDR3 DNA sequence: TGTGCCAGCAGTTATGACAGGGAGGGGTATGGCTACACCTTC. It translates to CASSYDREGYGYTF. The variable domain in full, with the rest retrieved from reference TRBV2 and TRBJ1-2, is EPEVTQTPSHQVTQMGQEVILRCVPISNHLYFYWYRQILGQKVEFLVSFYNNEISEKSEIFDDQFSVERPDGSNFTLKIRSTKLEDSAMYFCASSYDREGYGYTFGSGTRLTVV.

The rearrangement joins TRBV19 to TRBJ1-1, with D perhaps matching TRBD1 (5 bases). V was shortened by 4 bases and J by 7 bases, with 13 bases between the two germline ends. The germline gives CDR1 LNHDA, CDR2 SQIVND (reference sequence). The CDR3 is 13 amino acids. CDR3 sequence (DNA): TGTGCCAGTAGTACACTTCAGGGAGTTGAAGCTTTCTTT. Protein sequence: CASSTLQGVEAFF.

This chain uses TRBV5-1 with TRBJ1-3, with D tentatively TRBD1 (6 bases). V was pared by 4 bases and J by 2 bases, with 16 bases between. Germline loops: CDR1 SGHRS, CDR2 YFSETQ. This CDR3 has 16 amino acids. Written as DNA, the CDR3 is TGCGCCAGCAGCCCGGGACAAATTGGCACTGGAAACACCATATATTTT. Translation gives CASSPGQIGTGNTIYF.

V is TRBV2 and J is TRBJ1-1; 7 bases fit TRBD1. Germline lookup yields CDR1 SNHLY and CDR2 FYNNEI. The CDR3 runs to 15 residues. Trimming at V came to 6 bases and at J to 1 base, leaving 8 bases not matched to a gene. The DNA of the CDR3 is TGTGCCAGCAGGCTTTCCGGGACAGCGAACACTGAAGCTTTCTTT. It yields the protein CASRLSGTANTEAFF.

This CDR3 reads CASSPHSGFNEQFF. CDR3 in DNA: TGCGCCAGCAGCCCCCATAGCGGTTTCAATGAGCAGTTCTTC. The rearrangement joins TRBV5-1 to TRBJ2-1; D possibly corresponds to TRBD2 (6 bases). Per the germline V gene, CDR1 is SGHRS and CDR2 is YFSETQ. Between the trimmed V and J ends, which lost 4 bases and 6 bases, there was a span of 14 bases. There are 14 residues in the CDR3.

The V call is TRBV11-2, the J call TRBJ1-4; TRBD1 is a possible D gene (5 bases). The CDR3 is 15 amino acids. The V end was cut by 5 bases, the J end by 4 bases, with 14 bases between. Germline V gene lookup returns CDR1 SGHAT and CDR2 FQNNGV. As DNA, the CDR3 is TGTGCCAGCAGCCCGACCCTCGACAGTAATGAAAAACTGTTTTTT. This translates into CASSPTLDSNEKLFF.

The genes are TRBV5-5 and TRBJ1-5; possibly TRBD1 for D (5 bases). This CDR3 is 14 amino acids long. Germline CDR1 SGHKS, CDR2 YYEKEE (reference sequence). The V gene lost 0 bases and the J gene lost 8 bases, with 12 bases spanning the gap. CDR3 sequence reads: CASSLGGAFEPQHF. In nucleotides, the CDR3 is TGTGCCAGCAGCTTGGGAGGGGCTTTCGAGCCCCAGCATTTT.

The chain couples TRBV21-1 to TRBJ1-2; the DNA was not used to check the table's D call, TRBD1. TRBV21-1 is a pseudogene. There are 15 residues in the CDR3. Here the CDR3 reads CASSKGLTANYGYTF. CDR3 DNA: TGTGCCAGCAGCAAAGGTTTGACAGCTAACTATGGCTACACCTTC.

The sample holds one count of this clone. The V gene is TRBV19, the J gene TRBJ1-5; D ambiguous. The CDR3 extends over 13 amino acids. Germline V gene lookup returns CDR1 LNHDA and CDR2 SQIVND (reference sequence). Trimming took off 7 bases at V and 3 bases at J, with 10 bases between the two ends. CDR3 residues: CASTVGINQPQHF. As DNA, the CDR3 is TGTGCCAGTACGGTCGGTATCAATCAGCCCCAGCATTTT. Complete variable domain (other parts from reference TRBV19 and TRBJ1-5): DGGITQSPKYLFRKEGQNVTLSCEQNLNHDAMYWYRQDPGQGLRLIYYSQIVNDFQKGDIAEGYSVSREKKESFPLTVTSAQKNPTAFYLCASTVGINQPQHFGDGTRLSIL.

CDR3 amino acids: CASSSPQGHGYTF. Written as DNA, the CDR3 is TGTGCCAGCAGCTCCCCCCAGGGGCATGGCTACACCTTC. This rearrangement joins TRBV13 to TRBJ1-2, with TRBD1 as a possible D gene (6 bases). The V end was cut by 4 bases, the J end by 6 bases, with 12 bases between. This CDR3 spans 13 amino acids. Germline V lookup: CDR1 PRHDT, CDR2 FYEKMQ (reference sequence). The full variable domain, its missing parts supplied by reference TRBV13 and TRBJ1-2, is AAGVIQSPRHLIKEKRETATLKCYPIPRHDTVYWYQQGPGQDPQFLISFYEKMQSDKGSIPDRFSAQQFSDYHSELNMSSLELGDSALYFCASSSPQGHGYTFGSGTRLTVV.

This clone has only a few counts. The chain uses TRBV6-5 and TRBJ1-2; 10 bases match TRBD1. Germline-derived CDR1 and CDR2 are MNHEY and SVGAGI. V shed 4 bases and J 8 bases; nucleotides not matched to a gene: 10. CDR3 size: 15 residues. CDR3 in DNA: TGTGCCAGCAGTTTCTCCGGGACAGGGGAATACGGCTACACCTTC. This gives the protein CASSFSGTGEYGYTF.

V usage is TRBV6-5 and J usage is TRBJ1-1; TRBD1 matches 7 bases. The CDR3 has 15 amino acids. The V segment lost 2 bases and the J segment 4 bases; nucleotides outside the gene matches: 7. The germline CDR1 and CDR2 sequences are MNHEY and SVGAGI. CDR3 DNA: TGTGCCAGCAGTTACAGCTCACAGGGGAGCACTGAAGCTTTCTTT. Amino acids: CASSYSSQGSTEAFF.

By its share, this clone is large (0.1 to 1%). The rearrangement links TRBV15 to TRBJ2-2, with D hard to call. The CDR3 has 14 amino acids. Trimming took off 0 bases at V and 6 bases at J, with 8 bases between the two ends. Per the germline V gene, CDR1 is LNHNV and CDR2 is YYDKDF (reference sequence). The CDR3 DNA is TGTGCCACCAGCAGAGATAGGGCCTCCGGGGAGCTGTTTTTT. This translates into CATSRDRASGELFF.

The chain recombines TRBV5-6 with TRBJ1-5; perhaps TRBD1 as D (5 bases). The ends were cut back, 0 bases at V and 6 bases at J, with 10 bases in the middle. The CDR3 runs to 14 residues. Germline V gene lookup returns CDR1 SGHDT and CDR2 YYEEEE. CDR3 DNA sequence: TGTGCCAGCAGCTTGGCCGGGGGACCTCAGCCCCAGCATTTT. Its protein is CASSLAGGPQPQHF.

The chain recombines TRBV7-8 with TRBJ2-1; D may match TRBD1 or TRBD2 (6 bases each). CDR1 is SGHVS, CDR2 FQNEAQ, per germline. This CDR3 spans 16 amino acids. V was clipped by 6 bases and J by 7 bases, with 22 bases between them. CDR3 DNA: TGTGCCAGCAGGCGTATTGCGGGACAAGCCCCGAATGAGCAGTTCTTC. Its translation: CASRRIAGQAPNEQFF.

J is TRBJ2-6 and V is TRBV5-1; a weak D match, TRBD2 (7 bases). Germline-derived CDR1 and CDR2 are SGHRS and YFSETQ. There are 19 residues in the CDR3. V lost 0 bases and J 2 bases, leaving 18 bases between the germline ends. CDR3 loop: CASSLAGGRGDAGANVLTF. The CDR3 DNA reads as TGCGCCAGCAGCTTGGCGGGGGGCAGGGGAGATGCTGGGGCCAACGTCCTGACTTTC.

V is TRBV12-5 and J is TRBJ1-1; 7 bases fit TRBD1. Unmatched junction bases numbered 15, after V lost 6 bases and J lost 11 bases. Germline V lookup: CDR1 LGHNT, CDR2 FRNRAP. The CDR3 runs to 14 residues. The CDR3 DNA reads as TGTGCTAGTGGCCCCCACCAGACAGGGCCGTGGGCTTTCTTT. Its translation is CASGPHQTGPWAFF.